This T cell receptor (beta chain) was profiled in a study of technical replicates of blood from a handful of donors (dated by TCRdb to the late 2010s). On this clone itself: The antigen this receptor binds is unknown. No much larger clonotype is one base removed from it; base qualities were not supplied.

Its CDR3 holds 12 amino acids, cysteine through phenylalanine. CDR3 DNA is the only sequence kept; it has 36 bases, read in frame from the first base. Taken from the germline V gene (reference sequence), the CDR1 and CDR2 loops are MNHNY and SVGAGI. A distance of 12 bases separates the germline ends of V and J, which lose 6 bases and 6 bases respectively. Library preparation employed the immunoSEQ multiplex PCR assay. Held by TCRdb, this immuneACCESS table contains in-frame sequences only and omits some clones. Under half of the omission traces to an unresolved V gene where checked; the cause of the rest is unknown. The sample table records around 60,000 clones; roughly 92% of these occur just once. Clones ranked in the top ten supply around 4% of the sample.

The rearrangement combines TRBV6-6 with TRBJ2-7, and the D gene may be TRBD1, 6 bases matching. The origin of this receptor is a human donor in good health. Some clones in this sample may be carry-over from other donors' samples. The sequenced sample was PBMCs. DNA sequence: TGTGCCAGCAGAAAACAGGGTATCGAGCAGTACTTC. Its coded protein is CASRKQGIEQYF.